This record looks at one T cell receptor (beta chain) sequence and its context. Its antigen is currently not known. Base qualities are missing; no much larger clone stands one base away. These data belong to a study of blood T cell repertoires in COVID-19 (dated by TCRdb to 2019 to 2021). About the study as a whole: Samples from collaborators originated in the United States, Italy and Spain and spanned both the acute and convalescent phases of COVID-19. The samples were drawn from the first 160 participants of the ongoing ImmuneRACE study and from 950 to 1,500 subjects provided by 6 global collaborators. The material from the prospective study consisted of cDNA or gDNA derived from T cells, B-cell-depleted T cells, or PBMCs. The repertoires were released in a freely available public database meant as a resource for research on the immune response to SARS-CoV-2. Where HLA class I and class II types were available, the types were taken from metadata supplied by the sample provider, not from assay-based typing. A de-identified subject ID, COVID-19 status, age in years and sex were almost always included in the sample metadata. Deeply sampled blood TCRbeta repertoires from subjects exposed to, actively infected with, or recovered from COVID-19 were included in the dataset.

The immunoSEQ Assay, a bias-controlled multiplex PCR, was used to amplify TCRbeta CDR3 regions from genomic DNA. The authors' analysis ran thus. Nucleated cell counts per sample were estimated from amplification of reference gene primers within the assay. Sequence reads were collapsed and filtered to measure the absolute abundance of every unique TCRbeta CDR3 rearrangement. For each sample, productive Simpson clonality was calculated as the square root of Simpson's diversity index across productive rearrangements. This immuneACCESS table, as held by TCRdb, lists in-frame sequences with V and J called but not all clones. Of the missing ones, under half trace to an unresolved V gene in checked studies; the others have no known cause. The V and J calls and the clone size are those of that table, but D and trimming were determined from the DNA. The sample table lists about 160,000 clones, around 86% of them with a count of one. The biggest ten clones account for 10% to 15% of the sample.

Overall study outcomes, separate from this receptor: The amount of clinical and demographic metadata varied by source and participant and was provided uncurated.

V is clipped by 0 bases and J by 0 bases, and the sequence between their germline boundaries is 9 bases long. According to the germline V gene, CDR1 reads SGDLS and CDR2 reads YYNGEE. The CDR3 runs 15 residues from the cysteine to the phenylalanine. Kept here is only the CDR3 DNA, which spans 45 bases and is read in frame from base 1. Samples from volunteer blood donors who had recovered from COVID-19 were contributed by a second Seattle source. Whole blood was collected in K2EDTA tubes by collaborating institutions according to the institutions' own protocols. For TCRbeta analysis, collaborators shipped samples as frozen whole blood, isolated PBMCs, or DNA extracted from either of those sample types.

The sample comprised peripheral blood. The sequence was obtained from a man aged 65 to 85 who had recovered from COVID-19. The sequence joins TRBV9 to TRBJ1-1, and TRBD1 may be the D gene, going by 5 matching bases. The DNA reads TGTGCCAGCAGCGTAGTCCTAGGGGTGAACACTGAAGCTTTCTTT. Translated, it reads CASSVVLGVNTEAFF.